The clone carrying this TCR beta chain rates as large. Antigen unknown. The length of the CDR3 is 13 residues. The V end lost 6 bases, the J end lost 8 bases, and 16 bases lay between the germline ends. Cells sorted as Tregs were CD4+, CD25+ and CD127-/low. Adaptor-ligated barcode primers were used to amplify TRBV12-4/TRBJ1-2 clonotypes. TCRdb called the multiplex PCR reads again in MiXCR, with one record for every CDR3 protein. Of about 2,200 distinct CDR3 sequences in the sample, 1.1% are singletons; the top ten hold roughly 15%. Study outcomes and limitations: In terms of TCR gene usage, tumor memory CD4+ T cells clustered together with blood and lymph node memory CD4+ cells, as well as with lymph node naive CD4+ cells. Around 12% of tumor Treg sequences matched naive CD4+ cells.

The clonotype originates from a female donor with breast cancer. Material: tumor-infiltrating Tregs sorted from the breast tumor. The rearrangement uses TRBV12-3 or TRBV12-4 and TRBJ1-2, with D possibly TRBD1 on 6 matching bases. Here the CDR3 reads CASRHRALGGYTF. The CDR3 DNA sequence: TGTGCCAGCAGGCACAGGGCGCTGGGCGGCTACACCTTC.